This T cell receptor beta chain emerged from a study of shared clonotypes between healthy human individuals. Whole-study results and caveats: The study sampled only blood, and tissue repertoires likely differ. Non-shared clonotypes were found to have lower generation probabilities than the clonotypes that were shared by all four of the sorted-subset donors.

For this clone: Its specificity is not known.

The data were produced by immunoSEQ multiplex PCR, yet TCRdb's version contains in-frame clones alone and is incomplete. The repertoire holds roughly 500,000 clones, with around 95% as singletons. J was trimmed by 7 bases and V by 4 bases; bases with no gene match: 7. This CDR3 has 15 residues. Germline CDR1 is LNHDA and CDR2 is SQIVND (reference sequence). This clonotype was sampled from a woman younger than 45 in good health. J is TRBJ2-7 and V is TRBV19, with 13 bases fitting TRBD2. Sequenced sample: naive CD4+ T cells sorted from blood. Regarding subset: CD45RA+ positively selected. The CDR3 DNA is TGTGCCAGTAGTACCGGACTAGCGGGAGCTAGGGAGCAGTACTTC. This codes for CASSTGLAGAREQYF.